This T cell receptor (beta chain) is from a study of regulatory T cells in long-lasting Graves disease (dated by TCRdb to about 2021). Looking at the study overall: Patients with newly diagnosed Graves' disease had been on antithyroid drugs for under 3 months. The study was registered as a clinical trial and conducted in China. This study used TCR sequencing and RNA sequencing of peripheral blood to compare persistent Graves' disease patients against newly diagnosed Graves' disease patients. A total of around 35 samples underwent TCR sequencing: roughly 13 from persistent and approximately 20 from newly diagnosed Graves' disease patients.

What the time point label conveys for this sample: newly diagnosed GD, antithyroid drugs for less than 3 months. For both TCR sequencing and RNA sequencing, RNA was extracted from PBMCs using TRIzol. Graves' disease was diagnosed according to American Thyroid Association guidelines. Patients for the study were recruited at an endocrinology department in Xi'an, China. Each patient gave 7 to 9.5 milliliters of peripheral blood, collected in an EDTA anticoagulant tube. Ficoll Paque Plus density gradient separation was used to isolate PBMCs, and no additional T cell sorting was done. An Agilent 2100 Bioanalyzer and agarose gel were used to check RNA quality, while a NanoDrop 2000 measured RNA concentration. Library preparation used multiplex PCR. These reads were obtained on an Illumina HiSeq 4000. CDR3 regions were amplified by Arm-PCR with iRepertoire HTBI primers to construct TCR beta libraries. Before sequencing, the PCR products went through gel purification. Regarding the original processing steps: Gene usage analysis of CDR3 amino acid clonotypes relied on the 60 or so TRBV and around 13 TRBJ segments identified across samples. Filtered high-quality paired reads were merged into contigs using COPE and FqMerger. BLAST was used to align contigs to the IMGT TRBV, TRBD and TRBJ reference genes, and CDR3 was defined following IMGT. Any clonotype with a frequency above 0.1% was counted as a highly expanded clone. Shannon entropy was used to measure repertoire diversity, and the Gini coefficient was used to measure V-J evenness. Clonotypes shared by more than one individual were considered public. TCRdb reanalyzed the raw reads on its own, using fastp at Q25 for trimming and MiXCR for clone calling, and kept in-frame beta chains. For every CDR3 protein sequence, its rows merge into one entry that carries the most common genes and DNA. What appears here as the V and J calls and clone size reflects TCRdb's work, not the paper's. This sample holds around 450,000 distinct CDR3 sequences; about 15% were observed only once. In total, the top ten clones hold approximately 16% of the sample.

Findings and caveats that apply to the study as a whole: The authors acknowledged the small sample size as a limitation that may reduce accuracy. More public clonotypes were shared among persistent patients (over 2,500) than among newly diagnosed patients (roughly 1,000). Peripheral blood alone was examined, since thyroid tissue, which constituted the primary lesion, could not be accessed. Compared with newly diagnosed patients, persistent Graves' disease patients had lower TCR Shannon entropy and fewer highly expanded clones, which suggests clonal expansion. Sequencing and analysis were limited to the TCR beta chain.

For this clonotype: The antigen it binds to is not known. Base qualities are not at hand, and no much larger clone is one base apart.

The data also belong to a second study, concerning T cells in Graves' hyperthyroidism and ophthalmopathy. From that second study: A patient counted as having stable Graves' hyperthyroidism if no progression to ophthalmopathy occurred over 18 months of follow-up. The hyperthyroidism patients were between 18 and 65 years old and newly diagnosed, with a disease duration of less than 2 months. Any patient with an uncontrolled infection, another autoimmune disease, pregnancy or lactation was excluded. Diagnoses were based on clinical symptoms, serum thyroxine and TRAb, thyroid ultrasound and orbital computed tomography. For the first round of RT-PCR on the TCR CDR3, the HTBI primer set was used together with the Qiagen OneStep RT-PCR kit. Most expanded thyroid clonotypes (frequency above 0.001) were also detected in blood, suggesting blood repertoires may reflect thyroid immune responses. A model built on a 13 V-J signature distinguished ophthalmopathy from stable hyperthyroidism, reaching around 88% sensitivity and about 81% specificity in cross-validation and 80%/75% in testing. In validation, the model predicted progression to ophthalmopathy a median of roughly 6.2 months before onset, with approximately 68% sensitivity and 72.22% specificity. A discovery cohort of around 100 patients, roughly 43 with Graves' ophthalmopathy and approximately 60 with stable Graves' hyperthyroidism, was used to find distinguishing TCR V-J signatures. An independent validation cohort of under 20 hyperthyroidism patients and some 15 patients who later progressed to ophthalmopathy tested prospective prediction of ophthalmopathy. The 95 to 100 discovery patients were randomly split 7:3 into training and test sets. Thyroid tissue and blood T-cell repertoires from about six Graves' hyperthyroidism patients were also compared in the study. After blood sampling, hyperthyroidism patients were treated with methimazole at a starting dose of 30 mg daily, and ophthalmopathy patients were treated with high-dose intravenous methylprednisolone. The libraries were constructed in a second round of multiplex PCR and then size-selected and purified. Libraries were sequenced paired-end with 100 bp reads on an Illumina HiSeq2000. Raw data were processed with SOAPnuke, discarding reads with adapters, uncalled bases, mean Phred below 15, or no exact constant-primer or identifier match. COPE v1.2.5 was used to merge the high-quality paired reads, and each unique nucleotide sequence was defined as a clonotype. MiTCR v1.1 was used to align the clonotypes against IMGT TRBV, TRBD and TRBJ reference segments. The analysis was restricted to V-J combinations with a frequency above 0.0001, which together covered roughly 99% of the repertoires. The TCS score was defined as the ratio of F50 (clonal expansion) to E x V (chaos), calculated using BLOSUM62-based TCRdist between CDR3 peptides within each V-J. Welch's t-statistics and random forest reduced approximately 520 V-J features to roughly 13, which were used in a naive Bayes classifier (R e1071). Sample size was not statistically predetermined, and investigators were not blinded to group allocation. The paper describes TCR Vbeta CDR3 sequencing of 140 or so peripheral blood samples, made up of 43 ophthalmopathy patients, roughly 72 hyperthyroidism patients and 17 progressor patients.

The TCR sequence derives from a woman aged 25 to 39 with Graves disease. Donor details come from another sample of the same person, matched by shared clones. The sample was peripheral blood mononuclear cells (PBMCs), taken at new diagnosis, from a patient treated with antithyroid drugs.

The DNA is TGTGCCATCAGTGAGCAGGTCGGGTGGGCGATGAACACTGAAGCTTTCTTT. It encodes CAISEQVGWAMNTEAFF. The rearrangement joined TRBV10-3 to TRBJ1-1, with the D gene uncertain. Trimming removed 2 bases from V and 0 bases from J, leaving 16 bases between the germline ends. The germline V gene yields ENHRY for CDR1 and SYGVKD for CDR2. From the cysteine through the phenylalanine, the CDR3 covers 17 amino acids. The entry retains the CDR3 DNA only, 51 bases that are in frame from base 1.